This T cell receptor (beta chain) appears in the sequencing data of a study of blood T cell repertoires in COVID-19 (dated by TCRdb to the early 2020s). In the study overall: The collaborator samples originated in the United States, Italy and Spain and spanned the acute and convalescent phases of COVID-19. The repertoires were released in a freely available public database intended as a resource for research on the immune response to SARS-CoV-2. Where available, HLA class I and class II types were taken from metadata supplied by the sample provider and were not determined by assay-based typing. Subjects who had been exposed to COVID-19, were actively infected with it, or had recovered from it provided the deeply sampled blood TCRbeta repertoires that made up the dataset. The samples were drawn from two sources: the first 160 participants of the ongoing ImmuneRACE study, and 1,000 to 1,500 subjects contributed by 6 global collaborators. A de-identified subject ID, COVID-19 status, age in years and sex were almost always included in the sample metadata. The prospective study material was composed of cDNA or gDNA derived from T cells, B-cell-depleted T cells, or PBMCs. The paper as a whole reports these results and caveats: Clinical and demographic metadata were provided uncurated, with the amount varying by source and participant.

TCRbeta CDR3 regions were amplified from genomic DNA by means of the immunoSEQ Assay, a bias-controlled multiplex PCR. The study's processing was this. The number of nucleated cells in each sample was estimated by amplification of reference gene primers within the assay. To quantify the absolute abundance of each unique TCRbeta CDR3 rearrangement, sequence reads were collapsed and filtered. For each sample, productive Simpson clonality was calculated as the square root of Simpson's diversity index over productive rearrangements. Not all clones reach the TCRdb copy of this immuneACCESS table, which keeps in-frame sequences only. Checked studies attribute under half of the gap to unresolved V genes and leave the rest unexplained. V and J calls and clone size are those listed in that table; D and trimming were worked out from the DNA. For this sample the table gives roughly 100,000 clones, of which approximately 90% were detected only once. The ten largest make up over 15% of the sample.

The germline ends are 7 bases apart after V is trimmed by 3 bases and J by 4 bases. Counted from cysteine to phenylalanine, this CDR3 has 12 amino acids. The entry retains the CDR3 DNA only, 36 bases that are in frame from base 1. The collaborating institutions used their own protocols to collect whole blood in K2EDTA tubes. For TCRbeta analysis, collaborators shipped samples in one of three forms: frozen whole blood, isolated PBMCs, or DNA extracted from either of those sample types. This clone turned up a few times. The antigen it binds to is not known. No base quality values were provided; no much bigger clone lies one nucleotide off.

Sequenced: peripheral blood. The TCR sequence derives from a woman older than 75 in a cohort sampled during active COVID-19. The rearranged chain carries TRBV12-3 or TRBV12-4 and TRBJ2-7; D gene: possibly TRBD2, on 5 matching bases. The CDR3 protein is CASSFRDYEQYF. The nucleotide sequence is TGTGCCAGCAGTTTTCGGGATTACGAGCAGTACTTC.